This paragraph reports one T cell receptor beta chain. Its antigen is not known. This sample was taken from a study of OX40 agonist ivuxolimab in advanced cancers. Across the whole study: Enrollees could have had prior anti-PD-1, anti-PD-L1 or anti-CTLA-4 therapy, which about 42% had received. Study-level points and caveats: Relative to CD4+, CD8+ T cells held more expanded clones on average.

Trimming cost V 4 bases and J 4 bases, with 17 bases left between them. CDR1 and CDR2 (germline): SGDLS, YYNGEE. The CDR3 has 16 amino acids. The data were produced by immunoSEQ multiplex PCR, yet TCRdb's version contains in-frame clones alone and is incomplete. The repertoire includes about 43,000 clones, approximately 86% of them detected once, and about 35% sits in the top ten. Blood was sampled at baseline, cycle 4 day 1, and cycle 7 day 1. Specimen: CD4+ or CD8+ T cells sorted from blood, collected in a trial of the OX40 agonist ivuxolimab. The chain joins TRBV9 to TRBJ2-2, with D possibly TRBD1 on 5 matching bases. The receptor was derived from an adult with an advanced solid tumor such as melanoma, head and neck, liver or kidney cancer. CDR3 coding DNA: TGTGCCAGCAGCTACTCAGGGTCCTACCGCACCGGGGAGCTGTTTTTT. Translating it yields CASSYSGSYRTGELFF.